Included here is one T cell receptor (beta chain) sequence, with context. In its sample, this clonotype was seen many times. Its antigen is unknown. Per-base qualities were not stored, and no clone one base away is much larger. The data derive from a study of T cells in Graves' hyperthyroidism and ophthalmopathy (dated by TCRdb to the late 2010s). At the level of the whole study: Peripheral blood samples were taken at the time of initial diagnosis, prior to any treatment. In addition, the study compared T-cell repertoires in thyroid tissue and in blood from six Graves' hyperthyroidism patients. To identify distinguishing TCR V-J signatures, a discovery cohort of some 99 patients was used, comprising 40 to 45 with Graves' ophthalmopathy and about 59 with stable Graves' hyperthyroidism. According to the paper, TCR Vbeta CDR3 sequencing was carried out on approximately 140 peripheral blood samples, which came from some 41 ophthalmopathy, 75 to 80 hyperthyroidism and 17 progressor patients. Prospective prediction of ophthalmopathy was tested in an independent validation cohort of 18 to 20 hyperthyroidism patients and 15 to 17 patients who later progressed to ophthalmopathy. The roughly 99 discovery patients were divided at random into training and test sets in a 7:3 ratio. After blood sampling, hyperthyroidism patients were treated with methimazole at a starting dose of 30 mg daily, and ophthalmopathy patients were treated with high-dose intravenous methylprednisolone. Results the study describes overall, beyond this receptor: No statistical method was used to fix the sample size in advance, and group allocation was not hidden from the investigators. In cross-validation, a model built on a 13 V-J signature told ophthalmopathy apart from stable hyperthyroidism with less than 90% sensitivity and about 81% specificity, and in testing the same model reached 80%/75%. In validation, progression to ophthalmopathy was predicted by the model with around 70% sensitivity and 72% to 80% specificity, a median of about 6.4 months before onset. Most expanded thyroid clonotypes (frequency above 0.001) were also found in blood, which suggests that blood repertoires may mirror thyroid immune responses.

Stable Graves' hyperthyroidism was defined as the absence of progression to ophthalmopathy over 18 months of follow-up. Hyperthyroidism patients were newly diagnosed, with disease duration under 2 months, and aged 18 to 65 years. The study excluded patients with uncontrolled infections, other autoimmune diseases, pregnancy or lactation. Diagnoses were established on the basis of clinical symptoms, serum thyroxine and TRAb, thyroid ultrasound, and orbital computed tomography. Ficoll-Paque density gradient centrifugation was used to isolate PBMCs from under 11 ml of fresh peripheral blood. Total RNA was extracted with Trizol reagent, and quality was checked on an Agilent 2100 Bioanalyzer. TCR beta CDR3 regions were amplified from RNA transcripts. The first round of RT-PCR for the TCR CDR3 was performed with the HTBI primer set and the Qiagen OneStep RT-PCR kit. Libraries were constructed in a second round of multiplex PCR, after which size selection and purification were performed. Sequencing of the libraries was done on an Illumina HiSeq2000 using paired-end 100 bp reads. The source study handled its data this way. SOAPnuke was used to process the raw data, throwing out any read that contained adapters or uncalled bases, had a mean Phred below 15, or lacked an exact constant-primer or identifier match. COPE v1.2.5 was used to merge the high-quality paired reads, and each unique nucleotide sequence was defined as a clonotype. MiTCR v1.1 was used to align the clonotypes against IMGT TRBV, TRBD and TRBJ reference segments. The analysis included only V-J combinations with a frequency above 0.0001, which together covered approximately 99% of the repertoires. A TCS score was defined as the ratio between F50 (clonal expansion) and ExV (chaos), using BLOSUM62-based TCRdist between CDR3 peptides within each V-J. Welch's t-statistics and random forest reduced 514 V-J features to 10 to 15, which were used in a naive Bayes classifier (R e1071). TCRdb trimmed the raw reads at Q25, called clones with MiXCR and kept productive beta chains. Every distinct CDR3 protein forms one entry, paired with its most common genes and DNA. TCRdb's processing, not the authors' own work, is the source of the V and J calls. Recorded for this sample are more than 300,000 distinct CDR3 sequences; roughly 14% of them occurred a single time. Around 10% of the sample belongs to the ten largest clones.

This clonotype was sampled from a woman aged 60-70 years with Graves' hyperthyroidism. Sequencing input: blood.

The DNA sequence follows: TGTGCCAGCAGCTCGATTTCCGGGTGGAACACTGAAGCTTTCTTT. This yields the protein CASSSISGWNTEAFF. The chain was built from TRBV11-2 and TRBJ1-1, with the D gene not confidently named. V sheds 4 bases and J sheds 1 base, leaving 13 bases between their ends. From the cysteine through the phenylalanine, the CDR3 covers 15 amino acids. Only CDR3 DNA remains: 45 bases, in frame from the first base. Based on the germline V gene, the CDR1 and CDR2 sequences are SGHAT and FQNNGV.